A single sample is the source of the 5 T cell receptor beta chains below, sequenced in a study of CD8 T cells in ankylosing spondylitis. Each CDR3 protein gets one entry after TCRdb re-called the 5' RACE reads with MiXCR. The table records roughly 150,000 distinct CDR3 sequences, 9.8% of them present only once. The sequencing input was blood, either unsorted or a sorted T cell fraction (not recorded which). The receptors stem from a female donor with ankylosing spondylitis or in good health (not recorded which).

The chain carries TRBV7-2 and TRBJ2-5, with D perhaps matching TRBD2 (6 bases). Germline V CDR1 and CDR2: SGHTA, FQGNSA. The CDR3 runs to 14 residues. Trimming removed 3 bases from V and 1 base from J, with 9 bases in between. The CDR3 DNA sequence: TGTGCCAGCAGCTTCCGGGACTTCCAAGAGACCCAGTACTTC. This sequence encodes CASSFRDFQETQYF.

This clonotype was seen a handful of times. The chain couples TRBV4-3 to TRBJ2-3, with a weak D call TRBD1 (5 bases). The CDR3 is 14 residues long. In germline, CDR1 is LGHNA, CDR2 YSLEER. V was clipped by 2 bases and J by 6 bases, with 12 bases between them. CDR3 coding DNA: TGCGCCAGCAGCCAACTAGGGGCCCAGGATACGCAGTATTTT. It is translated as CASSQLGAQDTQYF.

This clonotype was seen many times. This chain links TRBV28 with TRBJ1-4; TRBD1 agrees at 10 bases. CDR3 length: 13 amino acids. Germline V gene lookup returns CDR1 MDHEN and CDR2 SYDVKM. The V gene end was trimmed by 6 bases and the J gene end by 6 bases; junction bases not matched to a gene: 1. The DNA of the CDR3 is TGTGCCAGCAGGACAGGGGGCGATGAAAAACTGTTTTTT. It yields the protein CASRTGGDEKLFF.

In its sample, this clonotype was seen many times. V usage is TRBV15 and J usage is TRBJ2-2; D unresolved. V was cut by 4 bases and J by 8 bases, with 14 bases left in between. Germline-derived CDR1 and CDR2 are LNHNV and YYDKDF (reference sequence). The CDR3 has 14 amino acids. The CDR3 loop is CATSTGSPQGELFF. The DNA of the CDR3 is TGTGCCACCAGCACCGGAAGTCCCCAAGGGGAGCTGTTTTTT.

V and J are TRBV7-3 and TRBJ1-1; 10 positions agree with TRBD1. CDR3 size: 16 residues. Germline loops: CDR1 SGHTA, CDR2 FQGTGA. V shed 0 bases and J 2 bases; nucleotides not matched to a gene: 3. The CDR3: CASSLTGTGANTEAFF. The CDR3 coding sequence is TGTGCCAGCAGCTTAACGGGGACAGGGGCAAACACTGAAGCTTTCTTT.